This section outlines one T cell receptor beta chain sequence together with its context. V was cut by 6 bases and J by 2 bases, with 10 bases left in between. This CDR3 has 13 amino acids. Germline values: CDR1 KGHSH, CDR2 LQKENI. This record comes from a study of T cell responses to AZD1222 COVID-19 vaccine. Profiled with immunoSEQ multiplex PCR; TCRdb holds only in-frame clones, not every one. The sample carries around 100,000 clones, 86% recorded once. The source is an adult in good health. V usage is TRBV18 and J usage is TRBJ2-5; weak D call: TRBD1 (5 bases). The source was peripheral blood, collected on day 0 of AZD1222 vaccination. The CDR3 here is CASSIQGQETQYF. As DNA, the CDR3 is TGTGCCAGCTCCATCCAGGGACAAGAGACCCAGTACTTC.